One and the same sample provided the 9 T cell receptor beta chains below, sequenced in a study of T cells in narcolepsy. Sequenced by immunoSEQ multiplex PCR; TCRdb stores in-frame clones only, minus some. The sample has about 24,000 clones; 50% to 65% are singletons. The sample was memory (CD45RA-) CD4+ T cells from blood. The receptors shown here come from a human donor in good health.

This sequence joins TRBV7-2 and TRBJ2-5; D unresolved. Per the germline V gene, CDR1 is SGHTA and CDR2 is FQGNSA. CDR3 size: 11 residues. Trimming cost V 3 bases and J 5 bases, with 4 bases left between them. The CDR3 protein is CASSFAETQYF. The DNA for the CDR3 is TGTGCCAGCAGCTTCGCCGAGACCCAGTACTTC.

The gene calls are TRBV7-9 and TRBJ2-5; possibly TRBD1 for D (5 bases). The better agreement between TRBJ2-7 and the DNA end casts doubt on the J call. Germline V CDR1 and CDR2: SEHNR, FQNEAQ (reference sequence). The CDR3 has 14 amino acids. As DNA, the CDR3 is TGTGCCAGCAGCTCACGCGACAGTTCCTACGAGCAGTACTTC. This translates into CASSSRDSSYEQYF.

The rearrangement links TRBV4-2 to TRBJ2-6; the match to TRBD1 covers 7 bases. The CDR3 loop spans 17 amino acids. CDR1 is LGHNA and CDR2 is YNFKEQ in the germline V gene. Unmatched junction bases numbered 5, after V lost 3 bases and J lost 0 bases. CDR3 sequence reads: CASSQLGDSSGANVLTF. The CDR3 DNA sequence: TGTGCCAGCAGCCAGTTAGGGGACAGCTCTGGGGCCAACGTCCTGACTTTC.

This clone was seen a handful of times. The chain uses TRBV7-2 and TRBJ2-1; 8 bases agree with TRBD1. After removal of 2 bases from V and 6 bases from J, the junction contained 3 bases not matched to a gene. Germline CDR1 and CDR2: SGHTA and FQGNSA. The CDR3 spans 14 residues. CDR3 sequence: CASSLQQGVNEQFF. The DNA of the CDR3 is TGTGCCAGCAGCTTACAACAGGGGGTCAATGAGCAGTTCTTC.

This sequence joins TRBV28 and TRBJ2-7; D is perhaps TRBD2 (5 bases). The CDR3 is 13 amino acids. CDR1 is MDHEN and CDR2 is SYDVKM in the germline V gene. V was shortened by 2 bases and J by 2 bases, with 7 bases between the two germline ends. The CDR3 DNA follows: TGTGCCAGCAGTTTAGGGAGCACCTACGAGCAGTACTTC. This codes for CASSLGSTYEQYF.

The chain recombines TRBV28 with TRBJ1-1; tentatively, D is TRBD1 (6 bases). With 9 bases removed from V and 1 base from J, the gap between germline ends came to 15 bases. The length of the CDR3 is 14 residues. Per germline, CDR1 MDHEN and CDR2 SYDVKM. CDR3: CASLVTGTNTEAFF. The CDR3 DNA is TGTGCCAGTTTAGTAACAGGGACGAACACTGAAGCTTTCTTT.

The rearrangement uses TRBV9 and TRBJ1-5; no reliable D call. The CDR3 extends over 13 amino acids. Germline V CDR1 and CDR2: SGDLS, YYNGEE. V lost 0 bases and J lost 7, with 8 bases in between. DNA of the CDR3: TGTGCCAGCAGCGTAGATGAAGGACAGCCCCAGCATTTT. Protein product: CASSVDEGQPQHF.

V usage is TRBV5-1 and J usage is TRBJ1-2; 10 positions match TRBD1. The germline CDR1 and CDR2 sequences are SGHRS and YFSETQ. CDR3 length equals 15 residues. The V and J ends lost 5 bases and 6 bases, in that order; junction bases with no gene match: 10. DNA of the CDR3: TGCGCCAGCAGGGACGACAGGGGGCGGGAGGATGGCTACACCTTC. Translated, it gives CASRDDRGREDGYTF. Combining the CDR3 with reference TRBV5-1 and TRBJ1-2 gives the whole variable domain KAGVTQTPRYLIKTRGQQVTLSCSPISGHRSVSWYQQTPGQGLQFLFEYFSETQRNKGNFPGRFSGRQFSNSRSEMNVSTLELGDSALYLCASRDDRGREDGYTFGSGTRLTVV.

This clone was observed a few times. This sequence joins TRBV5-5 and TRBJ1-5, with D uncertain. Trimming left V 2 bases short and J 6 bases short, with 12 bases between. The germline gives CDR1 SGHKS, CDR2 YYEKEE (reference sequence). The CDR3 sequence is 14 residues long. CDR3 region: CASSFTTGLQPQHF. The CDR3 DNA reads as TGTGCCAGCAGCTTTACTACCGGGCTTCAGCCCCAGCATTTT.